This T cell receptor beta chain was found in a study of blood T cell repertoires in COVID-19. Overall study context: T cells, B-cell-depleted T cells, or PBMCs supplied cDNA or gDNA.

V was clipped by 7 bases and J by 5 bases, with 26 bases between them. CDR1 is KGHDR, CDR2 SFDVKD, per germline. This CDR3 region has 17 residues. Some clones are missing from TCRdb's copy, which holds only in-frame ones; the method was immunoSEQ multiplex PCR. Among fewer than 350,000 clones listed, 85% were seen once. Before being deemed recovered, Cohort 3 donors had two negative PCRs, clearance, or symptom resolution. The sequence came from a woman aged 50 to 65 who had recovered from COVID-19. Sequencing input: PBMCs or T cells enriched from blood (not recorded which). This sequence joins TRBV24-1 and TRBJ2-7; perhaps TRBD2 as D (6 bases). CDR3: CATRGGKWAGLSHEQYF. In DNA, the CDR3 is TGTGCCACCAGGGGGGGTAAGTGGGCAGGGTTATCGCACGAGCAGTACTTC.